This T cell receptor beta chain was recovered during a study of lymphopenia after photon versus proton radiotherapy. Whole-study results and caveats: Post-nadir TCR diversity decline inversely tracked overall survival among those who died. Post-nadir diversity loss with photons came from oligoclonal expansion, particularly CD8+ Temra cells.

About this clone itself: Its antigen is undetermined.

The V end was cut by 4 bases, the J end by 3 bases, with 15 bases between. This CDR3 spans 15 amino acids. Germline CDR1 and CDR2: SNHLY and FYNNEI. Sequenced by immunoSEQ multiplex PCR; TCRdb stores in-frame clones only, minus some. The table has fewer than 15,000 clones, about 87% seen once. The sample in question was peripheral blood, obtained from a patient treated with photon-based radiotherapy. The TCR was taken from a man between 60 and 75 years old with pancreatic cancer. The chain has TRBV2 and TRBJ1-2; D is undetermined. The CDR3 region is CASSANQRPHYGYTF. Here the CDR3 DNA reads TGTGCCAGCAGTGCAAATCAGCGCCCCCACTATGGCTACACCTTC.